Presented here are 18 T cell receptor beta chains from one specimen sequenced in a study of beta chain features in type 1 diabetes. The antigens for these receptors are not known. Expressed TCRB transcripts were sequenced after all isolated RNA was converted to cDNA. Libraries were prepared by immunoSEQ multiplex PCR; TCRdb keeps only in-frame clonotypes and omits some of them. Here the sample spans under 200,000 clones, around 10% being singletons. Whole-study results and caveats: Type 1 diabetes patients showed a moderate but significant shortening of TCRB CDR3s in all four CD4+ subsets.

Specimen: central memory CD4+ T cells from blood. These receptors were obtained from a man aged 25-40 years with type 1 diabetes.

This chain uses TRBV5-4 with TRBJ1-5; 7 bases map to TRBD1. The germline V gene encodes CDR1 SGHNT and CDR2 YYREEE (reference sequence). CDR3 length: 13 amino acids. V gave up 3 bases and J gave up 10 bases; unmatched junction bases: 7. The CDR3 DNA sequence: TGTGCCAGCAGCTATGACAGGGAAGGACCCCAGCATTTT. It codes for CASSYDREGPQHF.

This clone has only a few counts. The chain combines TRBV7-6 with TRBJ2-5; 9 nucleotides agree with TRBD2. The germline CDR1 and CDR2 sequences are SGHVS and FNYEAQ. The CDR3 spans 17 residues. The J segment lost 1 base and the V segment lost 6 bases, leaving 12 bases of the junction unmatched. The CDR3 sequence: CASSSRPSGTTQETQYF. CDR3 nucleotides: TGTGCCAGCAGTTCCCGGCCTAGCGGGACGACCCAAGAGACCCAGTACTTC.

The chain links TRBV7-9 to TRBJ2-2; no clear D gene. The CDR3 runs to 13 residues. Trimming cost V 5 bases and J 2 bases, with 6 bases left between them. Germline values: CDR1 SEHNR, CDR2 FQNEAQ (reference sequence). DNA of the CDR3: TGTGCCAGCAGCGGTAGTAACACCGGGGAGCTGTTTTTT. Its translation: CASSGSNTGELFF.

This clone was counted only a few times. The CDR3 DNA follows: TGTGCCAGCAGCCAAGCGCGAGCGGGTTCCAATGAGCAGTTCTTC. Encoded protein: CASSQARAGSNEQFF. V and J are TRBV4-2 and TRBJ2-1, with D perhaps matching TRBD2 (6 bases). The ends were cut back, 1 base at V and 6 bases at J, with 13 bases in the middle. CDR1 LGHNA and CDR2 YNFKEQ come from the germline V gene. The CDR3 loop spans 15 amino acids.

In this sample, this clone turned up a few times. This chain uses TRBV29-1 with TRBJ1-2; TRBD1 matches 9 bases. The CDR3 is 13 amino acids. Germline values: CDR1 SQVTM, CDR2 ANQGSEA. The J segment lost 8 bases and the V segment lost 5 bases, leaving 9 bases of the junction unmatched. For the CDR3, the DNA is TGCAGCGTTCAAGGACAGGGGCTTGCCGGCTACACCTTC. This codes for CSVQGQGLAGYTF.

The chain recombines TRBV7-8 with TRBJ2-7; D perhaps matches TRBD2 (6 bases). Looked up from germline, CDR1 is SGHVS and CDR2 is FQNEAQ. The CDR3 runs 14 residues. Deletions cut 1 base from V and 4 bases from J, with 11 bases between. The CDR3: CASSLEGRGYEQYF. The DNA for the CDR3 is TGTGCCAGCAGCTTAGAGGGACGGGGGTACGAGCAGTACTTC.

CDR3 amino acids: CASSLGTGGSSSYNEQFF. The CDR3 DNA is TGTGCCAGCAGCTTAGGGACAGGGGGCTCGAGCTCCTACAATGAGCAGTTCTTC. J is TRBJ2-1 and V is TRBV7-3, with 12 bases aligning to TRBD1. Losses at the gene ends were 2 bases for V and 0 bases for J; bases not matched to a gene: 5. CDR3 length: 18 amino acids. The V gene's germline CDR1 is SGHTA and CDR2 FQGTGA.

The CDR3 is CASSLERNREQFF. The CDR3 bases are TGCGCCAGCAGCTTGGAAAGAAACAGGGAGCAGTTCTTC. The gene calls are TRBV5-1 and TRBJ2-1, with a possible D match to TRBD1 (5 bases). The CDR3 consists of 13 residues. Germline values: CDR1 SGHRS, CDR2 YFSETQ. V was shortened by 0 bases and J by 10 bases, with 11 bases between the two germline ends.

This chain joins TRBV7-9 and TRBJ2-7, with 9 bases fitting TRBD1. V gave up 6 bases and J gave up 5 bases; unmatched junction bases: 8. The CDR3 contains 14 residues. The germline CDR1 and CDR2 sequences are SEHNR and FQNEAQ (reference sequence). For the CDR3, the DNA is TGTGCCAGCAGTCACACAGGGGGCGGCGACGAGCAGTACTTC. It translates to CASSHTGGGDEQYF.

This clone was recorded a few times. The chain links TRBV6-6 to TRBJ1-2; TRBD1 is a possible D gene (6 bases). The germline gives CDR1 MNHNY, CDR2 SVGAGI (reference sequence). There are 15 residues in the CDR3. V was trimmed by 0 bases and J by 0 bases, leaving 8 bases between them. The CDR3: CASSYSGAANYGYTF. The CDR3 region has the DNA TGTGCCAGCAGTTACTCGGGGGCCGCTAACTATGGCTACACCTTC.

This chain connects TRBV18 to TRBJ2-7; D may be TRBD2 (6 bases). The length of the CDR3 is 13 residues. Germline lookup yields CDR1 KGHSH and CDR2 LQKENI. Trimming left V 2 bases short and J 5 bases short, with 10 bases between. The CDR3 loop reads CASSPREDHEQYF. In DNA, the CDR3 is TGTGCCAGCTCACCAAGGGAGGACCACGAGCAGTACTTC.

This clone was found a few times. This rearrangement joins TRBV27 to TRBJ2-7; TRBD2 matches at 9 bases. The CDR3 covers 15 residues. CDR1 is MNHEY and CDR2 is SMNVEV in the germline V gene (reference sequence). With 5 bases clipped from V and 2 bases from J, the junction kept 7 bases outside the gene matches. Written as DNA, the CDR3 is TGTGCCAGCAGTGTTAGCGGGAGAGATCCCTACGAGCAGTACTTC. Translation gives CASSVSGRDPYEQYF.

This clone turned up a few times. The rearrangement joins TRBV7-9 to TRBJ2-7, with 9 bases aligning to TRBD2. Trimming cost V 5 bases and J 6 bases; bases outside gene matches: 5. The length of the CDR3 is 13 residues. Germline CDR1 reads SEHNR; CDR2 reads FQNEAQ (reference sequence). CDR3 loop: CASSRQTSGEQYF. The CDR3, as DNA: TGTGCCAGCAGCCGACAGACTAGCGGCGAGCAGTACTTC.

The J gene is TRBJ2-2, the V gene TRBV9; TRBD2 matches 7 bases. This CDR3 has 17 amino acids. J lost 2 bases, V lost 4 bases, and 11 bases had no gene match. The V gene's germline CDR1 is SGDLS and CDR2 YYNGEE. The CDR3 DNA is TGTGCCAGCAGCCCTTTGCGACCTAGCGGTAACACCGGGGAGCTGTTTTTT. It is translated as CASSPLRPSGNTGELFF.

J is TRBJ1-2 and V is TRBV6-5; D might be TRBD1 (5 bases). V was shortened by 4 bases and J by 3 bases, with 15 bases between the two germline ends. CDR1 is MNHEY and CDR2 is SVGAGI in the germline V gene. The CDR3 is made up of 15 amino acids. CDR3 loop: CASSSRGPGDYGYTF. CDR3 coding DNA: TGTGCCAGCAGTTCGAGGGGTCCGGGAGACTATGGCTACACCTTC.

A few counts support this clone. The V gene is TRBV19, the J gene TRBJ2-1; 12 nucleotides match TRBD1. The CDR3 is 14 residues long. Trimming cost V 5 bases and J 10 bases; bases outside gene matches: 6. Per the germline V gene, CDR1 is LNHDA and CDR2 is SQIVND (reference sequence). The DNA of the CDR3 is TGTGCCAGTAGTGGGGACAGGGGGCAGCAAGAGCAGTTCTTC. It translates to CASSGDRGQQEQFF.

The J gene is TRBJ2-5, the V gene TRBV11-2, with 11 bases lining up with TRBD1. J was trimmed by 4 bases and V by 1 base; bases with no gene match: 5. Germline lookup yields CDR1 SGHAT and CDR2 FQNNGV. The CDR3 extends over 16 amino acids. The CDR3 DNA reads as TGTGCCAGCAGCTTAGGGACAGGGGGCGGAGGAGAGACCCAGTACTTC. This gives the protein CASSLGTGGGGETQYF.

The rearrangement links TRBV11-2 to TRBJ1-5, with 9 nucleotides matching TRBD1. The CDR3 covers 15 residues. From germline, CDR1 is SGHAT and CDR2 FQNNGV. The J segment lost 7 bases and the V segment lost 6 bases, leaving 10 bases of the junction unmatched. The DNA of the CDR3 is TGTGCCAGCAGTTTAACGGGACAGGGAGGCCAGCCCCAGCATTTT. Translated: CASSLTGQGGQPQHF.